The 28 T cell receptor beta chains in this list originate from one sample, sequenced in a study of blood T cell repertoires in COVID-19. Assay: immunoSEQ multiplex PCR; the TCRdb copy retains only in-frame clones and omits some. The sample lists about 120,000 clones, roughly four fifths occurring once. The sequenced material came from peripheral blood. The receptors here all came from a human donor in a cohort sampled during active COVID-19.

The chain combines TRBV29-1 with TRBJ2-5; 7 bases agree with TRBD2. The V and J ends lost 2 bases and 5 bases, in that order; junction bases with no gene match: 5. Germline CDR1 reads SQVTM; CDR2 reads ANQGSEA. This CDR3 comprises 13 residues. The CDR3 here is CSVEMLGGETQYF. CDR3 in DNA: TGCAGCGTTGAAATGCTCGGGGGGGAGACCCAGTACTTC.

This chain joins TRBV5-1 and TRBJ1-2; D may be TRBD1 (5 bases). This CDR3 spans 13 amino acids. Germline CDR1 reads SGHRS; CDR2 reads YFSETQ. Trimming pared 0 bases from V and 6 bases from J, leaving 9 bases between. The CDR3: CASSLGGEDGYTF. The CDR3 DNA sequence: TGCGCCAGCAGCTTGGGAGGGGAGGATGGCTACACCTTC.

This clone occurred many times. This chain joins TRBV5-6 and TRBJ1-6; 9 positions agree with TRBD1. Trimming took 2 bases from V and 12 from J; bases not matched to a gene: 3. This CDR3 has 13 residues. Germline V gene sequence: CDR1 SGHDT, CDR2 YYEEEE. The CDR3 is CASSLLGQGPLHF. The DNA for the CDR3 is TGTGCCAGCAGCTTATTGGGACAGGGACCCCTCCACTTT.

The chain couples TRBV7-8 to TRBJ1-5; TRBD1 matches at 9 bases. This CDR3 is built from 14 residues. Germline CDR1 reads SGHVS; CDR2 reads FQNEAQ. Unmatched junction bases numbered 3, after V lost 4 bases and J lost 5 bases. CDR3 sequence (DNA): TGTGCCAGCAGCTGGACAGGGGTGGATCAGCCCCAGCATTTT. It specifies CASSWTGVDQPQHF.

The rearrangement joins TRBV19 to TRBJ1-2; D is ambiguous. V was trimmed by 7 bases and J by 4 bases, leaving 10 bases between them. This CDR3 has 12 amino acids. Germline assignment: CDR1 LNHDA and CDR2 SQIVND (reference sequence). The CDR3 sequence: CASTSGFYGYTF. CDR3 in DNA: TGTGCCAGTACCTCCGGGTTCTATGGCTACACCTTC.

Worth noting for this clone: The same CDR3 also results from other DNA sequences found in this sample. V usage is TRBV20-1 and J usage is TRBJ2-7; TRBD2 is a possible D gene (5 bases). The CDR3 contains 11 residues. The V and J ends lost 3 bases and 6 bases respectively, with 9 bases between them. Germline CDR1 and CDR2: DFQATT and SNEGSKA (reference sequence). The CDR3 reads CSARSGFEQYF. The CDR3 nucleotides are TGCAGTGCTAGGTCGGGGTTCGAGCAGTACTTC.

This clone was seen a handful of times. The chain links TRBV11-3 to TRBJ1-4; no definite D call. V was shortened by 5 bases and J by 8 bases, with 27 bases between the two germline ends. The V gene's germline CDR1 is SGHNT and CDR2 YENEEA. The CDR3 totals 18 residues. This chain's CDR3 is CASSPRELNGPREEKLFF. CDR3 DNA: TGTGCCAGCAGCCCCCGCGAGCTGAACGGTCCCCGGGAGGAAAAACTGTTTTTT.

The chain employs TRBV11-3 and TRBJ2-5, with a weak D call TRBD2 (6 bases). The CDR3 is made up of 16 amino acids. Germline CDR1 and CDR2: SGHNT and YENEEA. V dropped 1 base and J dropped 5 bases, with 17 bases sitting between them. CDR3 DNA: TGTGCCAGCAGCTTAGGAGCGGGTGGGGATCGGGAGACCCAGTACTTC. It is translated as CASSLGAGGDRETQYF.

This clone was observed a few times. The CDR3 is CASSLGQINYGYTF. For the CDR3, the DNA is TGTGCCAGCAGCCTGGGACAGATTAACTATGGCTACACCTTC. This rearrangement joins TRBV9 to TRBJ1-2, with TRBD1 matching 7 bases. This CDR3 spans 14 amino acids. Germline loops: CDR1 SGDLS, CDR2 YYNGEE. After removal of 4 bases from V and 1 base from J, the junction contained 4 bases not matched to a gene.

The chain joins TRBV7-9 to TRBJ2-7; tentatively, D is TRBD1 (5 bases). V was pared by 0 bases and J by 0 bases, with 9 bases between. The length of the CDR3 is 15 residues. CDR1 SEHNR and CDR2 FQNEAQ come from the germline V gene (reference sequence). CDR3 region: CASSLANRPSYEQYF. CDR3 sequence (DNA): TGTGCCAGCAGCTTAGCGAACAGGCCCTCCTACGAGCAGTACTTC.

The rearrangement joins TRBV7-9 to TRBJ1-2; 7 bases match TRBD1. Per the germline V gene, CDR1 is SEHNR and CDR2 is FQNEAQ (reference sequence). The trim removed 5 bases at V and 4 bases at J, leaving 4 bases unmatched. This CDR3 has 13 residues. The CDR3 sequence: CASSPGQIYGYTF. The DNA of the CDR3 is TGTGCCAGCAGCCCGGGACAGATCTATGGCTACACCTTC.

This clone appeared a few times. The rearrangement uses TRBV5-6 and TRBJ1-3, with D possibly being TRBD1 (5 bases). Germline loops: CDR1 SGHDT, CDR2 YYEEEE. V was shortened by 5 bases and J by 0 bases, with 12 bases between the two germline ends. CDR3 length: 15 residues. In nucleotides, the CDR3 is TGTGCCAGCAGTTTTGGAGGGGCCTCTGGAAACACCATATATTTT. Its protein product is CASSFGGASGNTIYF.

This chain uses TRBV6-5 with TRBJ2-5; D may be TRBD1 (6 bases). Germline V gene data show CDR1 as MNHEY and CDR2 as SVGAGI. The germline V and J ends were trimmed by 0 bases and 4 bases, with 9 bases remaining between them. CDR3 length equals 14 residues. CDR3: CASSYSNRVETQYF. The DNA for the CDR3 is TGTGCCAGCAGTTACTCGAACAGGGTAGAGACCCAGTACTTC.

A few counts support this clone. V and J are TRBV12-5 and TRBJ2-3, with TRBD2 matching 7 bases. This CDR3 spans 16 amino acids. The V gene's germline CDR1 is LGHNT and CDR2 FRNRAP. With V trimmed by 6 bases and J by 3 bases, 12 bases remained unmatched. The CDR3 coding sequence is TGTGCTAGTGGCTCCGGGAGTGGGGGAGGGACAGATACGCAGTATTTT. Translation: CASGSGSGGGTDTQYF.

The chain links TRBV10-1 to TRBJ2-3; 7 positions match TRBD2. V lost 9 bases to trimming and J lost 2 bases; unmatched junction nucleotides: 8. In germline, CDR1 is WNHNN, CDR2 SYGVQD (reference sequence). The CDR3 has 14 residues. DNA of the CDR3: TGCGCCAGTTCAATCGGGGGGTTCACAGATACGCAGTATTTT. Encoded protein: CASSIGGFTDTQYF.

This chain connects TRBV19 to TRBJ2-7, with a possible D match to TRBD1 (6 bases). Between the trimmed V and J ends, which lost 2 bases and 4 bases, there was a span of 12 bases. From germline, CDR1 is LNHDA and CDR2 SQIVND (reference sequence). The CDR3 totals 14 residues. The CDR3 DNA follows: TGTGCCAGTAGTATACAACAGGGTCATTACGAGCAGTACTTC. Encoded protein: CASSIQQGHYEQYF. Complete variable domain (other parts from reference TRBV19 and TRBJ2-7): DGGITQSPKYLFRKEGQNVTLSCEQNLNHDAMYWYRQDPGQGLRLIYYSQIVNDFQKGDIAEGYSVSREKKESFPLTVTSAQKNPTAFYLCASSIQQGHYEQYFGPGTRLTVT.

The V gene is TRBV2, the J gene TRBJ1-5, with 7 bases aligning to TRBD1. Germline V gene lookup returns CDR1 SNHLY and CDR2 FYNNEI. The CDR3 loop spans 14 amino acids. J gave up 0 bases and V 7 bases, and 3 bases lay outside the gene matches. The CDR3 region is CASKGGISNQPQHF. CDR3 bases: TGTGCCAGCAAAGGGGGCATTAGCAATCAGCCCCAGCATTTT.

This rearrangement joins TRBV5-1 to TRBJ2-5, with TRBD1 matching 7 bases. The germline V gene encodes CDR1 SGHRS and CDR2 YFSETQ. Trimming removed 4 bases from V and 1 base from J; junction bases left unmatched: 4. The CDR3 totals 14 residues. The CDR3 nucleotides are TGCGCCAGCAGCGACCGGACAGGCCAAGAGACCCAGTACTTC. As protein: CASSDRTGQETQYF.

The DNA of the CDR3 is TGTGCCAGCAGCCCAATGACTAGCGGGGGGGCCGGGGAGACCCAGTACTTC. This sequence encodes CASSPMTSGGAGETQYF. J is TRBJ2-5 and V is TRBV7-9; 14 bases map to TRBD2. Germline CDR1 reads SEHNR; CDR2 reads FQNEAQ (reference sequence). Trimming at V came to 5 bases and at J to 5 bases, leaving 10 bases not matched to a gene. The CDR3 loop spans 17 amino acids.

The rearrangement links TRBV6-5 to TRBJ2-2, with D possibly matching TRBD2 (6 bases). Germline loops: CDR1 MNHEY, CDR2 SVGAGI. The CDR3 totals 13 residues. V lost 8 bases to trimming and J lost 1 base, with 8 bases between them. This CDR3 is CASGGLNTGELFF. As DNA, the CDR3 is TGTGCCAGCGGGGGACTGAACACCGGGGAGCTGTTTTTT.

The chain combines TRBV7-9 with TRBJ2-1, with a weak D call TRBD2 (5 bases). This CDR3 spans 14 amino acids. V was pared by 1 base and J by 9 bases, with 13 bases between. Germline values: CDR1 SEHNR, CDR2 FQNEAQ (reference sequence). The CDR3 sequence: CASSLVAAGFEQFF. The CDR3 DNA sequence: TGTGCCAGCAGCTTAGTCGCTGCGGGTTTTGAGCAGTTCTTC.

The chain carries TRBV4-1 and TRBJ1-1; TRBD1 might be the D (5 bases). The germline V gene has CDR1 MGHRA and CDR2 YSYEKL. V lost 0 bases, J lost 5 bases, and 13 bases lay in between. CDR3 length equals 15 residues. CDR3 in amino acids: CASSQDPQGRTEAFF. Written as DNA, the CDR3 is TGCGCCAGCAGCCAAGATCCCCAGGGAAGGACTGAAGCTTTCTTT.

The rearrangement links TRBV11-1 to TRBJ2-5, with 7 bases fitting TRBD1. Germline V gene lookup returns CDR1 SGHAT and CDR2 FQDESV (reference sequence). The CDR3 loop spans 15 amino acids. J lost 5 bases, V lost 5 bases, and 11 bases had no gene match. CDR3 sequence: CASSLNRQGRETQYF. The CDR3 DNA is TGTGCCAGCAGCCTAAACCGACAGGGCAGGGAGACCCAGTACTTC.

This chain uses TRBV5-1 with TRBJ2-7, with a weak D call TRBD1 (5 bases). CDR1 SGHRS and CDR2 YFSETQ come from the germline V gene. The CDR3 runs 15 residues. Deletions cut 0 bases from V and 2 bases from J, with 12 bases between. CDR3 DNA: TGCGCCAGCAGCTTGGATCCAGGGCAGGCCTACGAGCAGTACTTC. The encoded protein is CASSLDPGQAYEQYF.

This chain's CDR3 is CASSSRWGGDTEAFF. In DNA, the CDR3 is TGTGCCAGCAGCTCCCGATGGGGGGGTGACACTGAAGCTTTCTTT. This chain joins TRBV6-2 or TRBV6-3 and TRBJ1-1; a possible D gene is TRBD1 (5 bases). The CDR3 is made up of 15 amino acids. Trimming took off 6 bases at V and 3 bases at J, with 17 bases between the two ends. Germline values: CDR1 MNHEY, CDR2 SVGEGT.

The V gene is TRBV7-6, the J gene TRBJ2-1; tentatively, D is TRBD2 (7 bases). This CDR3 contains 17 residues. With 2 bases removed from V and 0 bases from J, the gap between germline ends came to 14 bases. Germline-derived CDR1 and CDR2 are SGHVS and FNYEAQ. The CDR3 sequence is CASSLREGGGSYNEQFF. CDR3 sequence (DNA): TGTGCCAGCAGCTTAAGGGAAGGGGGGGGCTCCTACAATGAGCAGTTCTTC.

The chain couples TRBV3-1 (or the pseudogene TRBV3-2) to TRBJ2-7; 9 bases agree with TRBD2. J was trimmed by 7 bases and V by 0 bases; bases with no gene match: 4. Germline CDR1 and CDR2: LGHDT and YNNKEL (reference sequence). CDR3 length: 14 amino acids. The CDR3, as DNA: TGTGCCAGCAGCCAAGAGCGGGGGGGTCATGAGCAGTACTTC. Its translation is CASSQERGGHEQYF.

The rearrangement joins TRBV4-3 to TRBJ2-3, with 10 bases lining up with TRBD2. V dropped 3 bases and J dropped 2; count of bases not matched to a gene: 5. Germline-derived CDR1 and CDR2 are LGHNA and YSLEER. The CDR3 covers 16 residues. For the CDR3, the DNA is TGCGCCAGCAGCCAGACAGGACTAGCGGCCACAGATACGCAGTATTTT. It specifies CASSQTGLAATDTQYF.